This T cell receptor beta chain appears in the sequencing data of a study of metastatic and nonmetastatic thyroid tumors. For the study at large: A comparison of repertoires was made across blood and tumor or nodule tissue from malignant and benign thyroid patients.

MiXCR re-clonotyped the PCR reads for TCRdb. The sample yields some 20,000 clones, roughly 15% seen once. Until they underwent thyroid surgery, no patient had received any treatment. Many counts were recorded for this clone. A much larger clone is a single base away; this may be a read error. Here the CDR3 omits its conserved ending phenylalanine or tryptophan, so a read error is the likely source. This sequence originates from a male donor with papillary thyroid cancer or a benign thyroid nodule (not recorded which). Some clones in this sample may be carry-over from other donors' samples. Sequenced: blood.

DNA of the CDR3: TGTGCCAGCAGCTTAACAGGGACAGGGTATGGCTACACCCTC. Translating it yields CASSLTGTGYGYTL. This rearrangement joins TRBV7-3 to TRBJ1-2; 9 bases map to TRBD1. Germline-derived CDR1 and CDR2 are SGHTA and FQGTGA. The length of the CDR3 is 14 residues. The trim removed 0 bases at V and 5 bases at J, leaving 1 base unmatched.